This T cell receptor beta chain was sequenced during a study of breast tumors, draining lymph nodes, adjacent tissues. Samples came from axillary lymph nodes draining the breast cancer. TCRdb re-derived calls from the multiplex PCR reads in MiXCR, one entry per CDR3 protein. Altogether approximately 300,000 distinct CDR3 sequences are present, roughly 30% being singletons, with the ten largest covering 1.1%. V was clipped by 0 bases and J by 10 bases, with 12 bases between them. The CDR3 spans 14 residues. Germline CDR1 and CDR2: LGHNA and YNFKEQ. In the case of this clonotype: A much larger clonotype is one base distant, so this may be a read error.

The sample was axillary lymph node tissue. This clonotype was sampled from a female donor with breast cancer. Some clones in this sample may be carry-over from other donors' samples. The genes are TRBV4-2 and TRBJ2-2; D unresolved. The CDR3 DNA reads TGTGCCAGCAGCCAAGAAGAGAAGACCTTGGAGCTGTTTTTT. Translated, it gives CASSQEEKTLELFF.